This T cell receptor beta chain emerged from a study of OX40 agonist ivuxolimab in advanced cancers. Study-level points and caveats: Compared with others, partial responders at 0.1-3.0 mg/kg displayed clonal expansion among the lowest. On average, CD8+ T cells showed a greater number of expanded clones than CD4+. By week 6 at 0.1 to 3.0 mg/kg, blood CD4+ and CD8+ T cells had expanded clonally.

The CDR3 contains 16 residues. The germline CDR1 and CDR2 sequences are SGHVS and FNYEAQ. V gave up 2 bases and J gave up 0 bases, with 8 bases separating them. Here immunoSEQ multiplex PCR was the method, and the copy in TCRdb shows in-frame clones only, minus some. The profile shows roughly 73,000 clones, 80% to 85% of them singletons. Concerning this clone itself: Its antigen is currently unknown.

This TCR was recovered from an adult with an advanced solid tumor such as melanoma, head and neck, liver or kidney cancer. This chain joins TRBV7-6 and TRBJ1-6, with D unresolved. The specimen comprised CD4+ or CD8+ T cells sorted from blood, sampled in a trial of the OX40 agonist ivuxolimab. The CDR3 protein is CASSLWENSYNSPLHF. The CDR3, as DNA: TGTGCCAGCAGCTTATGGGAAAACTCCTATAATTCACCCCTCCACTTT.